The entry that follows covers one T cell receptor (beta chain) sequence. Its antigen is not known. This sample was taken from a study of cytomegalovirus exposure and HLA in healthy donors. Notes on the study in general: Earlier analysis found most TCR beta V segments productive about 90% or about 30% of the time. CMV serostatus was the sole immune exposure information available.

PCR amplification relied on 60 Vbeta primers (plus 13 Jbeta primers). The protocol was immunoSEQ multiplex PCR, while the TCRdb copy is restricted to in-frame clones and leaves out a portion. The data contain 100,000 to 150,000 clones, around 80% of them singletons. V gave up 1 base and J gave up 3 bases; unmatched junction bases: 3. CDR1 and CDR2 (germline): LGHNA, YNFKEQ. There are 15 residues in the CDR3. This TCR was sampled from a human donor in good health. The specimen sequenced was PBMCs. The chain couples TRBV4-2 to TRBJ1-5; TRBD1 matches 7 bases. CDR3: CASSQGGQLNQPQHF. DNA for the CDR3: TGTGCCAGCAGCCAAGGGGGACAGCTCAATCAGCCCCAGCATTTT.